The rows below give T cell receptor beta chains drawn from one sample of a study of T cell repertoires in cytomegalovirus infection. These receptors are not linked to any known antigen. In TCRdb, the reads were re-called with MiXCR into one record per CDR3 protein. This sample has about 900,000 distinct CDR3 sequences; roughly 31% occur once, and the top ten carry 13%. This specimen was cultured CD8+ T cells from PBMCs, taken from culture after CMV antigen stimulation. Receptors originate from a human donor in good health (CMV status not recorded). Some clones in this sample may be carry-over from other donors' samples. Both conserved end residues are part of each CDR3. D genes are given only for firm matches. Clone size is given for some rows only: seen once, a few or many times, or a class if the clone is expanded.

cdr3_nt: TGTGCCAGCACTAGGGGCTTGGGCGACATTCAGTACTTC; cdr3_aa: CASTRGLGDIQYF; j_call: TRBJ2-4; cdr3_length: 13; d_call: .; v_call: TRBV6-2/TRBV6-3; clone_size: .
cdr3_nt: TGTGCCAGCAGTTACTCAGCCCGGAATGAGCAGTTCTTC; cdr3_aa: CASSYSARNEQFF; j_call: TRBJ2-1; cdr3_length: 13; d_call: .; v_call: TRBV6-5; clone_size: .
cdr3_nt: TGTGCCATCCAGCGGGGGGGCTCCTACGAGCAGTACTTC; cdr3_aa: CAIQRGGSYEQYF; j_call: TRBJ2-7; cdr3_length: 13; d_call: TRBD2; v_call: TRBV12-3/TRBV12-4; clone_size: .
cdr3_nt: TGCGCCAGCAGCCAATACAGGACAGGGGTGGCAGATACGCAGTATTTT; cdr3_aa: CASSQYRTGVADTQYF; j_call: TRBJ2-3; cdr3_length: 16; d_call: TRBD1; v_call: TRBV4-1; clone_size: .
cdr3_nt: TGTGCCAGCAGCATCTCTACGGGCACTGAAGCTTTCTTT; cdr3_aa: CASSISTGTEAFF; j_call: TRBJ1-1; cdr3_length: 13; d_call: .; v_call: TRBV7-6; clone_size: many
cdr3_nt: TGTGCCAGCAGTTGGGCCGGGGACAGAAATAACTATGGCTACACCTTC; cdr3_aa: CASSWAGDRNNYGYTF; j_call: TRBJ1-2; cdr3_length: 16; d_call: TRBD1; v_call: TRBV12-3/TRBV12-4; clone_size: few
cdr3_nt: TGCAGCGCGAGGACAGGAAAAAATAACTATGGCTACACCTTC; cdr3_aa: CSARTGKNNYGYTF; j_call: TRBJ1-2; cdr3_length: 14; d_call: TRBD1; v_call: TRBV29-1; clone_size: .
cdr3_nt: TGTGCCAGCAGTTACGGATTCGGGGGGGCAGGTCAGCCCCAGCATTTT; cdr3_aa: CASSYGFGGAGQPQHF; j_call: TRBJ1-5; cdr3_length: 16; d_call: .; v_call: TRBV6-6; clone_size: few
cdr3_nt: TGTGCCAGCAGCCCTCAGCGGGGAACCTACAATGAGCAGTTCTTC; cdr3_aa: CASSPQRGTYNEQFF; j_call: TRBJ2-1; cdr3_length: 15; d_call: TRBD2; v_call: TRBV5-4; clone_size: few
cdr3_nt: TGTGCCAGCAGCTCACCGTCGGATCCAACCTATGGCTACACCTTC; cdr3_aa: CASSSPSDPTYGYTF; j_call: TRBJ1-2; cdr3_length: 15; d_call: .; v_call: TRBV7-9; clone_size: .
cdr3_nt: TGTGCCAGTAGTCGACCGGGACCAGCGGGGGGTAGCAATCAGCCCCAGCATTTT; cdr3_aa: CASSRPGPAGGSNQPQHF; j_call: TRBJ1-5; cdr3_length: 18; d_call: .; v_call: TRBV19; clone_size: once
cdr3_nt: TGCAGTGCTAGAGGTACACAGGGTTGGAACTATGGCTACACCTTC; cdr3_aa: CSARGTQGWNYGYTF; j_call: TRBJ1-2; cdr3_length: 15; d_call: .; v_call: TRBV20-1; clone_size: once
cdr3_nt: TGCGCCAGCAGCCAACAGGGGACTTCACCCCTCCACTTT; cdr3_aa: CASSQQGTSPLHF; j_call: TRBJ1-6; cdr3_length: 13; d_call: .; v_call: TRBV4-3; clone_size: .
cdr3_nt: TGTGCCAGCAGCCCCGGCAGGCCGGGCCGGTCACCCCTCCACTTT; cdr3_aa: CASSPGRPGRSPLHF; j_call: TRBJ1-6; cdr3_length: 15; d_call: .; v_call: TRBV14; clone_size: few
cdr3_nt: TGCAGTGCTAGAGGGCTAGGTGCTACAGATACGCAGTATTTT; cdr3_aa: CSARGLGATDTQYF; j_call: TRBJ2-3; cdr3_length: 14; d_call: .; v_call: TRBV20-1; clone_size: .
cdr3_nt: TGTGCCAGCAACGTAGGGGGGGTTGGGAATCAGCCCCAGCATTTT; cdr3_aa: CASNVGGVGNQPQHF; j_call: TRBJ1-5; cdr3_length: 15; d_call: .; v_call: TRBV12-3/TRBV12-4; clone_size: few
cdr3_nt: TGTGCCAGCAGCGCCGGATCGGGGACAGAAGCTTTCTTT; cdr3_aa: CASSAGSGTEAFF; j_call: TRBJ1-1; cdr3_length: 13; d_call: .; v_call: TRBV6-6; clone_size: few
cdr3_nt: TGTGCCAGCAGCTTACCCGCCGGGACAGAGAACTACAATGAGCAGTTCTTC; cdr3_aa: CASSLPAGTENYNEQFF; j_call: TRBJ2-1; cdr3_length: 17; d_call: TRBD1; v_call: TRBV7-2; clone_size: many
cdr3_nt: TGTGCCAGCAGTCAAGCCCGGGATAGGGAAGCTTTCTTT; cdr3_aa: CASSQARDREAFF; j_call: TRBJ1-1; cdr3_length: 13; d_call: .; v_call: TRBV6-5; clone_size: .
cdr3_nt: TGTGCCAGCAGCTTAGACGGGACAGGGTCGGTGAACACTGAAGCTTTCTTT; cdr3_aa: CASSLDGTGSVNTEAFF; j_call: TRBJ1-1; cdr3_length: 17; d_call: TRBD1; v_call: TRBV11-2; clone_size: few
cdr3_nt: TGTGCCAGTAAGGCCCATTACAGGGAGAGACCCTACAATGAGCAGTTCTTC; cdr3_aa: CASKAHYRERPYNEQFF; j_call: TRBJ2-1; cdr3_length: 17; d_call: .; v_call: TRBV19; clone_size: few
cdr3_nt: TGTGCCAGCAGTTTATACGGGACAGGGTACACTGAAGCTTTCTTT; cdr3_aa: CASSLYGTGYTEAFF; j_call: TRBJ1-1; cdr3_length: 15; d_call: TRBD1; v_call: TRBV28; clone_size: .
cdr3_nt: TGTGCCATCAGTGAAGTTGGGGCATCGGGGGACTATGGCTACACCTTC; cdr3_aa: CAISEVGASGDYGYTF; j_call: TRBJ1-2; cdr3_length: 16; d_call: .; v_call: TRBV10-3; clone_size: .
cdr3_nt: TGTGCCAGCAGCATTAGCGATTCTTCCTACGAGCAGTACTTC; cdr3_aa: CASSISDSSYEQYF; j_call: TRBJ2-7; cdr3_length: 14; d_call: .; v_call: TRBV7-8; clone_size: many
cdr3_nt: TGTGCCAGCAGCTTTTCTGGGGACGGACTGTTTTTT; cdr3_aa: CASSFSGDGLFF; j_call: TRBJ1-4; cdr3_length: 12; d_call: .; v_call: TRBV7-4; clone_size: .
cdr3_nt: TGTGCCAGTAGTATAGCGGGGGGGCCGAATGAGCAGTTCTTC; cdr3_aa: CASSIAGGPNEQFF; j_call: TRBJ2-1; cdr3_length: 14; d_call: TRBD2; v_call: TRBV19; clone_size: .
cdr3_nt: TGTGCCAGCAGCAATAGCGGGGGGGCCGTTCTGACAGATACGCAGTATTTT; cdr3_aa: CASSNSGGAVLTDTQYF; j_call: TRBJ2-3; cdr3_length: 17; d_call: TRBD2; v_call: TRBV7-2; clone_size: many
cdr3_nt: TGCGCCAGCAGCTTGGCCGTCGATGAGCAGTTCTTC; cdr3_aa: CASSLAVDEQFF; j_call: TRBJ2-1; cdr3_length: 12; d_call: .; v_call: TRBV5-1; clone_size: few
cdr3_nt: TGTGCCAGCACCCCGGGGCGGGGGTTCAATCAGCCCCAGCATTTT; cdr3_aa: CASTPGRGFNQPQHF; j_call: TRBJ1-5; cdr3_length: 15; d_call: .; v_call: TRBV7-8; clone_size: many
cdr3_nt: TGTGCCAGCAGTTACTCGAGACTTAAACAGGGTTGGCAGCCCCAGCATTTT; cdr3_aa: CASSYSRLKQGWQPQHF; j_call: TRBJ1-5; cdr3_length: 17; d_call: .; v_call: TRBV6-2/TRBV6-3; clone_size: few
cdr3_nt: TGCAGCGTTGAAGGAAGGCCAGTAAGACCCTACAATGAGCAGTTCTTC; cdr3_aa: CSVEGRPVRPYNEQFF; j_call: TRBJ2-1; cdr3_length: 16; d_call: .; v_call: TRBV29-1; clone_size: few
cdr3_nt: TGTGCCAGCAGCTTAGTAGGGGCCGGGCTGGACGGCTACACCTTC; cdr3_aa: CASSLVGAGLDGYTF; j_call: TRBJ1-2; cdr3_length: 15; d_call: .; v_call: TRBV7-9; clone_size: .
cdr3_nt: TGTGCCAGCAGCTTAGAAACGGGGGATCAGCCCCAGCATTTT; cdr3_aa: CASSLETGDQPQHF; j_call: TRBJ1-5; cdr3_length: 14; d_call: .; v_call: TRBV7-2; clone_size: many
cdr3_nt: TGTGCCAGCAGTGAGCTCGGGACCACTCGGACAGATACGCAGTATTTT; cdr3_aa: CASSELGTTRTDTQYF; j_call: TRBJ2-3; cdr3_length: 16; d_call: .; v_call: TRBV6-1; clone_size: .
cdr3_nt: TGTGCCAGCAGCTCGGTGGGAGCGAACACTGAAGCTTTCTTT; cdr3_aa: CASSSVGANTEAFF; j_call: TRBJ1-1; cdr3_length: 14; d_call: .; v_call: TRBV12-3/TRBV12-4; clone_size: .
cdr3_nt: TGTGCCAGCAGCTTAGAGCCTAGCGGGAGATCCTACAATGAGCAGTTCTTC; cdr3_aa: CASSLEPSGRSYNEQFF; j_call: TRBJ2-1; cdr3_length: 17; d_call: TRBD2; v_call: TRBV7-6; clone_size: .
cdr3_nt: TGCGCCAGCAGAACCGCCGGGGAGGCTGAAGCTTTCTTT; cdr3_aa: CASRTAGEAEAFF; j_call: TRBJ1-1; cdr3_length: 13; d_call: .; v_call: TRBV5-1; clone_size: few
cdr3_nt: TGTGCCAGCAGTTTCTCTCCTAACACTGAAGCTTTCTTT; cdr3_aa: CASSFSPNTEAFF; j_call: TRBJ1-1; cdr3_length: 13; d_call: .; v_call: TRBV27; clone_size: many
cdr3_nt: TGTGCCAGCAGCTCGGGACAGGGCAACTCCTACAATGAGCAGTTCTTC; cdr3_aa: CASSSGQGNSYNEQFF; j_call: TRBJ2-1; cdr3_length: 16; d_call: TRBD1; v_call: TRBV7-9; clone_size: few
cdr3_nt: TGCGCCAGCAGCGTCCTAGCGGGGGGGCGGGCCGGGGAGCTGTTTTTT; cdr3_aa: CASSVLAGGRAGELFF; j_call: TRBJ2-2; cdr3_length: 16; d_call: TRBD2; v_call: TRBV4-1; clone_size: .
cdr3_nt: TGTGCCAGCAGTTACTTGTCAGGGGACTCCGGGGAGCTGTTTTTT; cdr3_aa: CASSYLSGDSGELFF; j_call: TRBJ2-2; cdr3_length: 15; d_call: .; v_call: TRBV6-5; clone_size: few
cdr3_nt: TGTGCCAGCAGCCAAATAGGAATTCCCGGGGAGCTGTTTTTT; cdr3_aa: CASSQIGIPGELFF; j_call: TRBJ2-2; cdr3_length: 14; d_call: .; v_call: TRBV4-2; clone_size: few
cdr3_nt: TGCGCCAGCAGGCCCAGCGGGGGGGAAGCCCAGTACTTC; cdr3_aa: CASRPSGGEAQYF; j_call: TRBJ2-5; cdr3_length: 13; d_call: TRBD2; v_call: TRBV4-1; clone_size: .
cdr3_nt: TGTGCCAGTATCCCCGACGCCTCCTATGGCTACACCTTC; cdr3_aa: CASIPDASYGYTF; j_call: TRBJ1-2; cdr3_length: 13; d_call: .; v_call: TRBV6-1; clone_size: many
cdr3_nt: TGTGCCAGCAGCCTACCGTCCGGGGATGAGCAGTTCTTC; cdr3_aa: CASSLPSGDEQFF; j_call: TRBJ2-1; cdr3_length: 13; d_call: .; v_call: TRBV7-2; clone_size: many
cdr3_nt: TGTGCCAGCAGCTTAATGTTAAGGGGTTCCGGGGAGCTGTTTTTT; cdr3_aa: CASSLMLRGSGELFF; j_call: TRBJ2-2; cdr3_length: 15; d_call: .; v_call: TRBV7-3; clone_size: few
cdr3_nt: TGTGCCAGCAGCGCCGAGCGGAGCTCCTACAATGAGCAGTTCTTC; cdr3_aa: CASSAERSSYNEQFF; j_call: TRBJ2-1; cdr3_length: 15; d_call: .; v_call: TRBV9; clone_size: many